The clone carrying this T cell receptor beta chain has only a few counts. Original processing methods: Reference gene primer amplification gave estimated nucleated cell counts. TCRdb's copy holds only in-frame clones and misses some; the assay was immunoSEQ multiplex PCR. V and J calls and clone size follow that table, whereas D and trimming were derived from the DNA. The table lists about 160,000 clones, less than 85% of them singletons. Trimming cost V 5 bases and J 1 base, with 9 bases left between them. This CDR3 is 14 amino acids long. Germline assignment: CDR1 PRHDT and CDR2 FYEKMQ (reference sequence). The data originate from a study of blood T cell repertoires in COVID-19. Study context: The samples span acute and convalescent COVID-19 from the United States, Italy and Spain. Nucleic acid was either cDNA or gDNA, and it came from T cells, B-cell-depleted T cells, or PBMCs.

V is TRBV13 and J is TRBJ1-3, with D unclear. The sequenced sample was peripheral blood. This TCR was sampled from a human donor with acute or convalescent COVID-19. The donor label of this sample is uncertain. Here the CDR3 reads CASSKRGSGNTIYF. The CDR3 region has the DNA TGTGCCAGCAGCAAACGGGGATCTGGAAACACCATATATTTT.